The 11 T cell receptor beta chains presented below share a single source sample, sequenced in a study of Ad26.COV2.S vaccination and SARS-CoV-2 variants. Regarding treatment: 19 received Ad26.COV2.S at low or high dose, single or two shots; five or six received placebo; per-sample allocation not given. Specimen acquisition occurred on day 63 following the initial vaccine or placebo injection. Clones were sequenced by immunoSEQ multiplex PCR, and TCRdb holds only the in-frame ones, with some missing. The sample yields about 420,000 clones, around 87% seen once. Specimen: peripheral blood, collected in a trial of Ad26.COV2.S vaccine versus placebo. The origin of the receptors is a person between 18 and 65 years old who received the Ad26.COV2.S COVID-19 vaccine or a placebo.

CDR3 coding DNA: TGTGCCAGCAGGATGGGGGGACTTTCCGGGAGACTTAATGAAAAACTGTTTTTT. It encodes CASRMGGLSGRLNEKLFF. The rearrangement joins TRBV27 to TRBJ1-4; the D gene is possibly TRBD1 (5 bases). V lost 6 bases and J 4 bases, leaving 24 bases between the germline ends. Germline CDR1 is MNHEY and CDR2 is SMNVEV (reference sequence). This CDR3 is 18 amino acids long.

CDR3 nucleotides: TGTGCCAGCAGCTTAGGTGTACAACCAACTAATGAAAAACTGTTTTTT. Translating it yields CASSLGVQPTNEKLFF. The chain carries TRBV7-2 and TRBJ1-4; D is unresolved. This CDR3 is built from 16 residues. CDR1 SGHTA and CDR2 FQGNSA come from the germline V gene. V lost 1 base and J lost 0, with 9 bases in between. The full variable domain, with the rest looked up from reference TRBV7-2 and TRBJ1-4, is GAGVSQSPSNKVTEKGKDVELRCDPISGHTALYWYRQSLGQGLEFLIYFQGNSAPDKSGLPSDRFSAERTGGSVSTLTIQRTQQEDSAVYLCASSLGVQPTNEKLFFGSGTQLSVL.

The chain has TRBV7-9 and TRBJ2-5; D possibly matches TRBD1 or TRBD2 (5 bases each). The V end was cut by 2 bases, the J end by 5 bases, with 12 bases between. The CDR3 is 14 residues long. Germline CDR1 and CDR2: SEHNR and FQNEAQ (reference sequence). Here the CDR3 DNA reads TGTGCCAGCAGCTTACGAGGGGCGGTGGAGACCCAGTACTTC. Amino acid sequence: CASSLRGAVETQYF.

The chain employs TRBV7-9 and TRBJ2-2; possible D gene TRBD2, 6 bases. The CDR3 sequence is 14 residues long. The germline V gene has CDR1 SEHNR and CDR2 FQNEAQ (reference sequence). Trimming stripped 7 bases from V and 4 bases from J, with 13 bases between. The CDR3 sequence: CASTHGGLTGELFF. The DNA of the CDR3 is TGTGCCAGCACCCACGGGGGTCTCACCGGGGAGCTGTTTTTT.

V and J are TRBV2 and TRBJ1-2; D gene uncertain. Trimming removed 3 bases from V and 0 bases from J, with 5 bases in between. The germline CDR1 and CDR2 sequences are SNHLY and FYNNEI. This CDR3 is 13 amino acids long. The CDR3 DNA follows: TGTGCCAGCAGTGATCAGGCTAACTATGGCTACACCTTC. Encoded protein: CASSDQANYGYTF.

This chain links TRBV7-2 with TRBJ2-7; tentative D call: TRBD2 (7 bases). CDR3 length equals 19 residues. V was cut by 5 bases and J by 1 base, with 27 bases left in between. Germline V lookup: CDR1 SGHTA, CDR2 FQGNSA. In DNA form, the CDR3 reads TGTGCCAGCAGCCCAAGGTGTTGGGGGGGCCAGTTCCTTTCCTACGAGCAGTACTTC. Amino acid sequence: CASSPRCWGGQFLSYEQYF.

The CDR3 spells CASSSLYTGTGEYEQYF. The CDR3 DNA sequence: TGTGCCAGCAGTTCTCTATATACCGGGACAGGGGAATACGAGCAGTACTTC. The chain combines TRBV28 with TRBJ2-7; TRBD1 matches 10 bases. V lost 4 bases to trimming and J lost 4 bases; unmatched junction nucleotides: 13. The CDR3 covers 17 residues. Germline V lookup: CDR1 MDHEN, CDR2 SYDVKM.

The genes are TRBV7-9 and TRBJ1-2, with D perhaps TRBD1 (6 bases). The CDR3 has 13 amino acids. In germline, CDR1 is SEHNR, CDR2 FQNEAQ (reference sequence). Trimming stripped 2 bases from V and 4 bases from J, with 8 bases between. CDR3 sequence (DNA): TGTGCCAGCAGCTTACAACAGGGCTATGGCTACACCTTC. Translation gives CASSLQQGYGYTF.

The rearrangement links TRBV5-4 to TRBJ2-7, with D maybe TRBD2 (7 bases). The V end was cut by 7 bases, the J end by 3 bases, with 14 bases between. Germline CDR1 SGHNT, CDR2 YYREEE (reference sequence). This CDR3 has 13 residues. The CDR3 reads CASRTRGGYEQYF. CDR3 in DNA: TGTGCCAGCCGAACGAGGGGGGGCTACGAGCAGTACTTC.

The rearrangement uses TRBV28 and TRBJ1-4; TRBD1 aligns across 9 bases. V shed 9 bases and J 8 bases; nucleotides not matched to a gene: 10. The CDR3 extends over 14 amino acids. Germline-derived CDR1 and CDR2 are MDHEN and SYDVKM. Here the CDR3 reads CASCTGGLGEKLFF. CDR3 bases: TGTGCCAGTTGTACAGGGGGCCTTGGAGAAAAACTGTTTTTT.

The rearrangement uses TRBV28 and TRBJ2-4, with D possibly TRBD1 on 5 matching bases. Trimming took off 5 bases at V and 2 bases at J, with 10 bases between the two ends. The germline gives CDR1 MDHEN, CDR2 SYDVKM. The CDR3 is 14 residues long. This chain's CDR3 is CASSLQATKNIQYF. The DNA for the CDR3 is TGTGCCAGCAGTCTACAGGCTACCAAAAACATTCAGTACTTC.